These T cell receptor beta chains were read from a single sample in a study of shared clonotypes between healthy human individuals. Here immunoSEQ multiplex PCR was the method, and the copy in TCRdb shows in-frame clones only, minus some. Here the sample spans over a million clones, roughly 97% being singletons. Sequenced: naive CD4+ T cells sorted from blood. These receptor sequences come from a man aged 30-40 years in good health. The conserved cysteine and the conserved F or W are not part of the CDR3 here.

v_call cdr3_aa
TRBV11-3 ASSSDMNTEAF
TRBV7-9 ASSLEGGGEQF
TRBV29-1 SVGGLGSNQPQH
TRBV7-2 ASSPVETHPNEKLF
TRBV16 ASSQSTGGYGYT
TRBV7-6 ASSLVGGLDEQY
TRBV2 ASSEDYRRRNEQF
TRBV4-3 ASSQVPRVRPGNTIY
TRBV25-1 ASSRLASTPNEQF
TRBV10-3 AISAGRGLAGGDTGELF
TRBV4-1 ASSRDEETQY
TRBV6-1 ASSPSGSSYEQY
TRBV28 ASSSRTSGYNEQF
TRBV18 ASSPQLSSRGNEQF
TRBV5-6 ASSPRPVPGTQY
TRBV6-5 ASSRTSITEQF
TRBV6-1 ASSEVTGNTIY
TRBV5-1 ASSLTQGADTQY
TRBV28 ASSPVGLASLETQY
TRBV5-1 ASSFGTDEEQY
TRBV7-5 VRSLLPSGSSYNEQF
TRBV2 ASSERLAGAPSQY
TRBV5-1 ASSLDLGPHSDEQF
TRBV7-7 ASSLSLAGAGTGELF
TRBV28 ASMGGSYYGYT
TRBV6-5 ASSYTTGGADEKLF
TRBV6-5 ASSRTVTNTGELF
TRBV2 ASSQTGDVKPQH
TRBV13 ASSQYRGGSGNTIY
TRBV6-5 ASSYRAGALSYEQY
TRBV18 ASSPPGTGTQNTEAF
TRBV5-4 ASSLKGTAGETQY
TRBV6-5 ASNSGVFAAEQF
TRBV5-5 ASSSRTSGDPYEQY
TRBV18 ASSQTGTAYPKNEQY